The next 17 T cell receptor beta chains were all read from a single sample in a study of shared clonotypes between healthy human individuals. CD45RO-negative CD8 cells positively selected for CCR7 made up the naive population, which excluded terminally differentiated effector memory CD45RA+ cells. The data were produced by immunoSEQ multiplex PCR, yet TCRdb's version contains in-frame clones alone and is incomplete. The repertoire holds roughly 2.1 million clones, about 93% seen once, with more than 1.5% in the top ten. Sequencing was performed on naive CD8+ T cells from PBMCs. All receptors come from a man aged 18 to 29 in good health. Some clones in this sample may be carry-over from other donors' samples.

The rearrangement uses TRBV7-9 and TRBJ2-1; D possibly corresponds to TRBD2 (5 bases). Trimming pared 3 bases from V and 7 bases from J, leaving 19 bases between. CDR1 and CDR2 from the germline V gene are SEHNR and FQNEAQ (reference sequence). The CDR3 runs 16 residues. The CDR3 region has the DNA TGTGCCAGCAGCTTTTATATCGGGATGAAAAAAAATGAGCAGTTCTTC. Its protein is CASSFYIGMKKNEQFF.

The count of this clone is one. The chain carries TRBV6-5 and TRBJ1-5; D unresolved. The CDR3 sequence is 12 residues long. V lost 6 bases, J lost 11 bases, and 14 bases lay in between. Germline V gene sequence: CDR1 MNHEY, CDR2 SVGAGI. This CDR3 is CASSLEGRTQHF. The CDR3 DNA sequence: TGTGCCAGCAGCCTAGAGGGCCGGACCCAGCATTTT.

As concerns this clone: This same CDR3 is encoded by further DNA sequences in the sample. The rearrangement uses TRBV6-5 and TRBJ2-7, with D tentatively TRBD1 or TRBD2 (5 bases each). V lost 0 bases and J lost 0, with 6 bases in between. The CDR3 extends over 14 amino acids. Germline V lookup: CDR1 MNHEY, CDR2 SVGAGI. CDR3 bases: TGTGCCAGCAGTTACTCTGGGGGCTCCTACGAGCAGTACTTC. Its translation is CASSYSGGSYEQYF.

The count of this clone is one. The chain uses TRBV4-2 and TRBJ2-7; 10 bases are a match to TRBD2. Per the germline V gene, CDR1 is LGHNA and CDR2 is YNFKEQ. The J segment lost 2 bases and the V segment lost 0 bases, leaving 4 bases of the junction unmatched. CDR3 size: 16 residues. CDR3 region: CASSQDPAGGAYEQYF. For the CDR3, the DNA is TGTGCCAGCAGCCAAGATCCAGCGGGAGGGGCCTACGAGCAGTACTTC.

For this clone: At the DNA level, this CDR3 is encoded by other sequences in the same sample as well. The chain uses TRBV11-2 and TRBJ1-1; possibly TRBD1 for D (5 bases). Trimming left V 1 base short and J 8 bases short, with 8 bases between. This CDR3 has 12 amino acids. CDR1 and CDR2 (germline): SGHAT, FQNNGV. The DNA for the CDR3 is TGTGCCAGCAGCTTAGGGACACCAGAAGCTTTCTTT. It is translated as CASSLGTPEAFF.

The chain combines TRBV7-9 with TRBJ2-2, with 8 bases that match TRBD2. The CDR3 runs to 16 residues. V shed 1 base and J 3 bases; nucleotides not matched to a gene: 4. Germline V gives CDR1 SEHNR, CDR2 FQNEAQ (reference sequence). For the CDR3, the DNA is TGTGCCAGCAGCTTAGTATCAGCGGGAGACACCGGGGAGCTGTTTTTT. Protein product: CASSLVSAGDTGELFF.

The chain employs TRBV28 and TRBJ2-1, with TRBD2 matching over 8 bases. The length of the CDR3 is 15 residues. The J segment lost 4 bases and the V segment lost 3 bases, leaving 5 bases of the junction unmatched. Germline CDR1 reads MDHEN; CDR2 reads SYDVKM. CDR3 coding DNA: TGTGCCAGCAGTTTTTCAGCGGGGGTTTACAATGAGCAGTTCTTC. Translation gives CASSFSAGVYNEQFF.

CDR3 region: CASSHSQGTYEQYF. CDR3 bases: TGTGCCAGCAGCCATTCTCAGGGTACCTACGAGCAGTACTTC. The chain carries TRBV11-1 and TRBJ2-7; possibly TRBD1 for D (5 bases). The germline gives CDR1 SGHAT, CDR2 FQDESV (reference sequence). This CDR3 has 14 residues. Trimming pared 5 bases from V and 2 bases from J, leaving 13 bases between.

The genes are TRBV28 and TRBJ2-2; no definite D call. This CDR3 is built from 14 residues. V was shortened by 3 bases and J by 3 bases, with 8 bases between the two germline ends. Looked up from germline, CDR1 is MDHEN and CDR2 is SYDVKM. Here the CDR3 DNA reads TGTGCCAGCAGTTTGATGGGTTACACCGGGGAGCTGTTTTTT. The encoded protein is CASSLMGYTGELFF.

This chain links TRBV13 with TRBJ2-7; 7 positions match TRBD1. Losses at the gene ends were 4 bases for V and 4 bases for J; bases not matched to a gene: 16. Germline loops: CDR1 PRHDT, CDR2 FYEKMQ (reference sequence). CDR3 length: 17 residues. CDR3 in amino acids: CASSSTQGGLEGYEQYF. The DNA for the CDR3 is TGTGCCAGCAGCTCTACTCAAGGGGGCCTCGAGGGATACGAGCAGTACTTC.

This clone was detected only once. DNA of the CDR3: TGTGCCAGCAGTTTATTACGGAGCAATCAGCCCCAGCATTTT. Protein sequence: CASSLLRSNQPQHF. V is TRBV27 and J is TRBJ1-5; D gene unclear. The CDR3 is 14 amino acids. The germline V gene encodes CDR1 MNHEY and CDR2 SMNVEV (reference sequence). Trimming took off 1 base at V and 1 base at J, with 5 bases between the two ends.

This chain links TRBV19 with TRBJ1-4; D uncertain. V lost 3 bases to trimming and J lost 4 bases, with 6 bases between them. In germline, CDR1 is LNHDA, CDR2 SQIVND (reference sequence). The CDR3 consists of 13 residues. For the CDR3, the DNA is TGTGCCAGTAGTATCCTAGTTAATGAAAAACTGTTTTTT. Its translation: CASSILVNEKLFF.

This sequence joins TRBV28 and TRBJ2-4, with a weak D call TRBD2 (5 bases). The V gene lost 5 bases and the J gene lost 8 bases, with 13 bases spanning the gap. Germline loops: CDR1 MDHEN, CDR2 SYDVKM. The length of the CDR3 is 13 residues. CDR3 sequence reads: CASSPRAAYIQYF. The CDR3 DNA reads TGTGCCAGCAGTCCCCGAGCGGCTTACATTCAGTACTTC.

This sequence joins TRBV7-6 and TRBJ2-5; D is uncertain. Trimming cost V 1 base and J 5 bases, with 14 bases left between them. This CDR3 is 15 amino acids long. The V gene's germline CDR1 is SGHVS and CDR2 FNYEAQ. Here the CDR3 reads CASSLGTRPGETQYF. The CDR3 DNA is TGTGCCAGCAGCTTAGGGACGCGCCCCGGTGAGACCCAGTACTTC.

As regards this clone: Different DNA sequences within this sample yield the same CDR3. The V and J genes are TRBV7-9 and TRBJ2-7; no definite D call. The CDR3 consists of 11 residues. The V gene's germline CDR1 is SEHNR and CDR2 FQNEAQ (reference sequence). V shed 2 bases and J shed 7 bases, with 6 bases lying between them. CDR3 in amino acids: CASSLTGEQYF. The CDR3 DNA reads TGTGCCAGCAGCTTAACCGGAGAGCAGTACTTC.

In DNA, the CDR3 is TGTGCCAGCAGCTTAGACCGGGACCCCGAAAAACTGTTTTTT. This sequence encodes CASSLDRDPEKLFF. V and J are TRBV7-9 and TRBJ1-4, with D possibly matching TRBD1 (5 bases). Germline V gene lookup returns CDR1 SEHNR and CDR2 FQNEAQ (reference sequence). V was trimmed by 1 base and J by 8 bases, leaving 11 bases between them. This CDR3 contains 14 residues. Drawing the rest from reference TRBV7-9 and TRBJ1-4, the complete variable domain is DTGVSQNPRHKITKRGQNVTFRCDPISEHNRLYWYRQTLGQGPEFLTYFQNEAQLEKSRLLSDRFSAERPKGSFSTLEIQRTEQGDSAMYLCASSLDRDPEKLFFGSGTQLSVL.

This CDR3 is CASSLGTLSTQYF. The CDR3 DNA reads TGTGCCAGCAGCTTAGGGACCTTAAGTACGCAGTATTTT. The gene calls are TRBV7-8 and TRBJ2-3; the D is unclear. The CDR3 sequence is 13 residues long. The germline V gene encodes CDR1 SGHVS and CDR2 FQNEAQ. V gave up 1 base and J gave up 8 bases, with 10 bases separating them.